This TCR beta chain stems from a study of high-grade serous ovarian cancer treatment subgroups. Study at large: Samples averaged 14,192 reads and roughly 7,700 unique TCR beta rearrangements.

The tumor samples were collected prior to definitive surgery or chemotherapy. Repertoires were generated with immunoSEQ multiplex PCR, while TCRdb's copy carries only in-frame clones and drops some. The profile shows some 40,000 clones, 70% to 80% of them singletons. Germline loops: CDR1 MNHEY, CDR2 SMNVEV (reference sequence). Trimming removed 5 bases at V and 2 bases at J, with 9 bases between. The CDR3 covers 13 residues. This clonotype originated in a human donor with high-grade serous ovarian cancer. The specimen was tumor tissue. This chain links TRBV27 with TRBJ2-5, with D tentatively TRBD2 (5 bases). CDR3 amino acids: CASSIREQETQYF. The CDR3 nucleotides are TGTGCCAGCAGTATAAGGGAGCAAGAGACCCAGTACTTC.